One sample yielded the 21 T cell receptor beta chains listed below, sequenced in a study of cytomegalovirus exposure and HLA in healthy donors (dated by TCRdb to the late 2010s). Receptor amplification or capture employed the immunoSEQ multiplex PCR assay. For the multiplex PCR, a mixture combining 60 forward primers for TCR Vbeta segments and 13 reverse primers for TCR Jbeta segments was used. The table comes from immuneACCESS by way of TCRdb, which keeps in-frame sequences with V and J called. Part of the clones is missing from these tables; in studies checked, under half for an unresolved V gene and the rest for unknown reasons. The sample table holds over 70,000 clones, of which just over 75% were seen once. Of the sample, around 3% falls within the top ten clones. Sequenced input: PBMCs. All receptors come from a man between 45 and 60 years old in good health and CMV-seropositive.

The CDR3 DNA follows: TGTGCCAGCAGTGACTCGATTATTCCTAAAGACAGTCTCGACTATGGCTACACCTTC. Its protein is CASSDSIIPKDSLDYGYTF. The V and J genes are TRBV6-4 and TRBJ1-2, with D tentatively TRBD1 (5 bases). The CDR3 length is 19 residues. Per germline, CDR1 MRHNA and CDR2 SNTAGT. The V and J ends lost 0 bases and 3 bases respectively, with 23 bases between them.

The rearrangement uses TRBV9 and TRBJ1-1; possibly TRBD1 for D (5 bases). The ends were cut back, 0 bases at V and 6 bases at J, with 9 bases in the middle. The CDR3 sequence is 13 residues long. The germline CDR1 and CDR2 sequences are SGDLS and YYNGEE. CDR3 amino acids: CASSVAGKAEAFF. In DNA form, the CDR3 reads TGTGCCAGCAGCGTAGCAGGGAAAGCTGAAGCTTTCTTT.

In nucleotides, the CDR3 is TGTGCCAGCAAAAGGGCTAGCGACTCCTACGAGCAGTACTTC. Encoded protein: CASKRASDSYEQYF. The chain uses TRBV6-4 and TRBJ2-7, with a weak D call TRBD2 (6 bases). Deletions cut 7 bases from V and 0 bases from J, with 13 bases between. The length of the CDR3 is 14 residues. Germline lookup yields CDR1 MRHNA and CDR2 SNTAGT.

CDR3 protein: CASSLAGSGRADTQYF. The CDR3 DNA sequence: TGTGCCAGCAGCTTAGCGGGAAGCGGGAGGGCAGATACGCAGTATTTT. V gene TRBV7-9 combines with J gene TRBJ2-3, with TRBD2 matching over 10 bases. The CDR3 extends over 16 amino acids. After removal of 0 bases from V and 4 bases from J, the junction contained 4 bases not matched to a gene. Germline V gives CDR1 SEHNR, CDR2 FQNEAQ (reference sequence). Supplemented by reference TRBV7-9 and TRBJ2-3, the full variable domain reads DTGVSQNPRHKITKRGQNVTFRCDPISEHNRLYWYRQTLGQGPEFLTYFQNEAQLEKSRLLSDRFSAERPKGSFSTLEIQRTEQGDSAMYLCASSLAGSGRADTQYFGPGTRLTVL.

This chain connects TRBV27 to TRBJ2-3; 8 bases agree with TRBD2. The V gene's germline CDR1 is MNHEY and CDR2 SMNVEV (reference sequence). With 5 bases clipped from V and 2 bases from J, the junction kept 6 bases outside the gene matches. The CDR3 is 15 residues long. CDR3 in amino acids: CASSVLAEHTDTQYF. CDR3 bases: TGTGCCAGCAGTGTACTAGCGGAGCACACAGATACGCAGTATTTT.

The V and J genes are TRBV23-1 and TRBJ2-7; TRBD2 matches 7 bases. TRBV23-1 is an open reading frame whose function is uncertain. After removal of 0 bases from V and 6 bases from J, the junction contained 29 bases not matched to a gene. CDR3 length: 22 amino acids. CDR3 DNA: TGCGCCAGCAGTCAATCGGGCTTGGGGACGCCGATTTATGGGAGGGCCTCCGTCGAGCAGTACTTC. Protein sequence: CASSQSGLGTPIYGRASVEQYF.

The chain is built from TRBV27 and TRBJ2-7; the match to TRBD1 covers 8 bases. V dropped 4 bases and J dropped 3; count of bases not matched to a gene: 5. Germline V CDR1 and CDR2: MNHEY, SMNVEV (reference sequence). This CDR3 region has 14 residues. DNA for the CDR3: TGTGCCAGCAGTTCGCCCGACAGGGGCTACGAGCAGTACTTC. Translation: CASSSPDRGYEQYF.

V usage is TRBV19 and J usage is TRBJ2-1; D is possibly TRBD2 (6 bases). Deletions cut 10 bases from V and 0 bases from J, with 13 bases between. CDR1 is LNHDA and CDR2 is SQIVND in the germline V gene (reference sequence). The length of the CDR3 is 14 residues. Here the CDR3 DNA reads TGTGCCACCAGACTAGGCGTCTCCTACAATGAGCAGTTCTTC. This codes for CATRLGVSYNEQFF.

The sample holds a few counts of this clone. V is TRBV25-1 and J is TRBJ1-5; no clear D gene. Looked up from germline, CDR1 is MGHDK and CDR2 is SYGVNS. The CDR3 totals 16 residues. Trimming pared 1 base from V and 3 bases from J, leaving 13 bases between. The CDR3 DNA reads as TGTGCCAGCAGTGAATCTAGCGGTAGATACAATCAGCCCCAGCATTTT. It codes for CASSESSGRYNQPQHF.

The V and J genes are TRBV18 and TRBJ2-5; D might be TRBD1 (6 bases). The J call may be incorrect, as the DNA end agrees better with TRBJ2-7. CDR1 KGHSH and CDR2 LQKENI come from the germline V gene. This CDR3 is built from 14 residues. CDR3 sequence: CASSPPTGRYEQYF. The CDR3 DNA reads TGTGCCAGCTCACCACCGACAGGCCGCTACGAGCAGTACTTC.

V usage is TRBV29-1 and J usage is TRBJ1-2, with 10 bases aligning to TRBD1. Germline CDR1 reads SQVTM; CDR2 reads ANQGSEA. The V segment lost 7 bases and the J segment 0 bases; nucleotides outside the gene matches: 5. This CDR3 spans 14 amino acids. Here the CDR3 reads CSAGQGLSNYGYTF. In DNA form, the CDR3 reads TGCAGCGCGGGACAGGGGTTATCTAACTATGGCTACACCTTC.

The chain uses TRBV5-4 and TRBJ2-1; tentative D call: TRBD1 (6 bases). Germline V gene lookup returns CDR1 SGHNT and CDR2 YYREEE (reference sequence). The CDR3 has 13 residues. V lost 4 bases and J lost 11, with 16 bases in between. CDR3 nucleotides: TGTGCCAGCAGCCCTTCGGGGACACCCCAGCAGTTCTTC. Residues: CASSPSGTPQQFF.

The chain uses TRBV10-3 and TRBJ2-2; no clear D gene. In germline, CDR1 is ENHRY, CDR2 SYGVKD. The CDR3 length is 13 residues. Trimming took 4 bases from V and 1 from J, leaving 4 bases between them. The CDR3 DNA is TGTGCCATCAGTGGACAGAACACCGGGGAGCTGTTTTTT. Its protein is CAISGQNTGELFF.

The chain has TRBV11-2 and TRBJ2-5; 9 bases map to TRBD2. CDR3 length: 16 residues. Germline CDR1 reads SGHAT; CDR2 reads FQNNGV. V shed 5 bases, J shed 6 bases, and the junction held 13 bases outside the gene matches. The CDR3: CASSVSGGPPSKTQYF. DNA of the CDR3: TGTGCCAGCAGCGTTAGCGGGGGACCACCTTCCAAGACCCAGTACTTC.

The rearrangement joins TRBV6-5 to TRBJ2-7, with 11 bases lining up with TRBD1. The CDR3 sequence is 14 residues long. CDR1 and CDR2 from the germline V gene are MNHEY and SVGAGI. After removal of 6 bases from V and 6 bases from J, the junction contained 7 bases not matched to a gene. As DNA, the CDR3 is TGTGCCAGCAGATTTAGGGACAGGGGGACCGAGCAGTACTTC. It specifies CASRFRDRGTEQYF.

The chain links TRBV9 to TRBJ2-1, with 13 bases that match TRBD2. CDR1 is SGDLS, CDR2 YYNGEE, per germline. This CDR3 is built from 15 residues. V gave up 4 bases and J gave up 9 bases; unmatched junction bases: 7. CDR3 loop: CASSPLGLAGVEQFF. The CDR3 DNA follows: TGTGCCAGCAGCCCCCTTGGACTAGCGGGAGTTGAGCAGTTCTTC. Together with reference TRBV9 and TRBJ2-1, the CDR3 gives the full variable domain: DSGVTQTPKHLITATGQRVTLRCSPRSGDLSVYWYQQSLDQGLQFLIQYYNGEERAKGNILERFSAQQFPDLHSELNLSSLELGDSALYFCASSPLGLAGVEQFFGPGTRLTVL.

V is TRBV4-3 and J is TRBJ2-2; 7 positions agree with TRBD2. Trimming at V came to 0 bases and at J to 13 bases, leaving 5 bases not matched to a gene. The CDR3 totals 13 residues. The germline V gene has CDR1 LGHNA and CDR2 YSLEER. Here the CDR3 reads CASSQDRGGRLFF. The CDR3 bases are TGCGCCAGCAGCCAAGATAGGGGAGGGAGGCTGTTTTTT.

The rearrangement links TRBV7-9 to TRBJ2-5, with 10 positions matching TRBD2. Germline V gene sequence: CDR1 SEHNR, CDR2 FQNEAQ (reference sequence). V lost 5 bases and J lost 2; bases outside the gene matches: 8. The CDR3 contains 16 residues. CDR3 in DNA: TGTGCCAGCAGCGGCCCCGGACTAGCGGATCAAGAGACCCAGTACTTC. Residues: CASSGPGLADQETQYF.

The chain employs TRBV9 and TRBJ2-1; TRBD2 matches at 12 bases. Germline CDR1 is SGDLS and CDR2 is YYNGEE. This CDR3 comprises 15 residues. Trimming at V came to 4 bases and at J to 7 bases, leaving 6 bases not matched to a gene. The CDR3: CASSPRLAGVNEQFF. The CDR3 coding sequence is TGTGCCAGCAGCCCCAGACTAGCGGGAGTAAATGAGCAGTTCTTC.

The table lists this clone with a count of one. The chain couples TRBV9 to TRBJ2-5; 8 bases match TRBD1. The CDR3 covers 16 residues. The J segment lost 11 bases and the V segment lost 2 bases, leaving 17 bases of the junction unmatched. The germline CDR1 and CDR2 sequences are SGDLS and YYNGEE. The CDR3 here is CASSVFWGQDSSEQYF. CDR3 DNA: TGTGCCAGCAGCGTGTTCTGGGGACAGGATTCGAGTGAGCAGTACTTC.

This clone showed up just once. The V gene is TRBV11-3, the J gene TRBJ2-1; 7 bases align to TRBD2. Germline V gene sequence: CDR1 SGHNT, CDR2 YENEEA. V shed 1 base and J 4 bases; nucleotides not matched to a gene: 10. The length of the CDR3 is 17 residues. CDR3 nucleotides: TGTGCCAGCAGCTTAGGTGCGGGAGCCGGGGGGTACAATGAGCAGTTCTTC. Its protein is CASSLGAGAGGYNEQFF.